This T cell receptor beta chain was observed in a study of response to subunit inactivated influenza vaccine. Study-level points and caveats: It was the authors' suggestion that each seasonal influenza vaccination recruits few new T cells.

TCRdb processed the RT-PCR reads anew with MiXCR; each CDR3 protein has one entry. The sample records about 780,000 distinct CDR3 sequences, under 20% being singletons. J gave up 9 bases and V 1 base, and 9 bases lay outside the gene matches. The CDR3 is made up of 17 amino acids. Germline V gives CDR1 ENHRY, CDR2 SYGVKD. A word on this clonotype: What it binds is unknown.

The chain recombines TRBV10-3 with TRBJ2-1, with 13 bases matching TRBD2. The material sequenced was PBMCs from blood, taken roughly 5 days after vaccination. The TCR was taken from a man aged 50-60 years who received an inactivated influenza vaccine. This chain's CDR3 is CAISEWGLAGKEGEQFF. The CDR3 coding sequence is TGTGCCATCAGTGAGTGGGGACTAGCGGGGAAAGAGGGTGAGCAGTTCTTC.